This T cell receptor beta chain appears in the sequencing data of a study of HIV-infected patients and healthy controls. This clonotype has a handful of counts. One entry per CDR3 protein, called by TCRdb with MiXCR from the 5' RACE reads. The sample holds around 62,000 distinct CDR3 sequences, about a fifth seen once. The CDR3 has 14 residues. V was clipped by 6 bases and J by 3 bases; unmatched bases: 10. Germline CDR1 DFQATT, CDR2 SNEGSKA (reference sequence). The sequence was obtained from a human donor in good health. The sequenced sample was CD4+ T cells from blood. The rearrangement uses TRBV20-1 and TRBJ1-1; 7 positions agree with TRBD1. As DNA, the CDR3 is TGCAGTGCGTTCACAGGGGCGGCGGACACTGAAGCTTTCTTT. As protein: CSAFTGAADTEAFF.